This entry lists 10 T cell receptor beta chains sequenced from one sample in a study of blood T cells in healthy people across ages. Using a J-beta primer mix together with a sample-barcoded 5' primer, a second PCR was run for 7 to 11 cycles. TCRdb re-called the 5' RACE reads with MiXCR, one entry per CDR3 protein. The sample has about 650,000 distinct CDR3 sequences, over 40% seen once. The sample taken for sequencing was blood. These receptors were taken from a woman aged 80 or older in good health.

For this clonotype: It may be a read error: a sequence one base away is much more abundant. The chain is built from TRBV5-1 and TRBJ2-4; tentatively, D is TRBD1 (6 bases). Per the germline V gene, CDR1 is SGHRS and CDR2 is YFSETQ. The CDR3 extends over 16 amino acids. Here the CDR3 DNA reads TGCACCAGCAGCTTGCTGACAGGATGGGGCAAAAACATTCAGTACTTC. Translated, it gives CTSSLLTGWGKNIQYF.

The gene calls are TRBV12-3 or TRBV12-4 and TRBJ2-1; a possible D gene is TRBD1 (6 bases). V was trimmed by 8 bases and J by 4 bases, leaving 9 bases between them. This CDR3 is built from 12 residues. CDR3 DNA: TGTGCCAGCCGGGACAAGTACAATGAGCAGTTCTTC. Translation gives CASRDKYNEQFF.

This chain joins TRBV5-1 and TRBJ2-1; 8 nucleotides line up with TRBD2. Germline assignment: CDR1 SGHRS and CDR2 YFSETQ. The CDR3 runs 13 residues. Germline trimming cut 2 bases from V and 8 bases from J; bases unmatched to any gene: 3. The CDR3 reads CASSFGTRDEQFF. The CDR3 DNA follows: TGCGCCAGCAGCTTCGGGACTAGGGATGAGCAGTTCTTC.

In this sample, this clonotype turned up many times. The chain uses TRBV6-2 or TRBV6-3 and TRBJ2-7; 10 nucleotides align to TRBD2. J was trimmed by 3 bases and V by 2 bases; bases with no gene match: 1. Per the germline V gene, CDR1 is MNHEY and CDR2 is SVGEGT. The CDR3 has 14 amino acids. The CDR3 is CASSYLAGVYEQYF. The CDR3 DNA follows: TGTGCCAGCAGTTACCTAGCGGGAGTCTACGAGCAGTACTTC.

This clonotype was found many times. The chain employs TRBV6-5 and TRBJ2-5; 9 bases fit TRBD2. The CDR3 extends over 16 amino acids. With 2 bases clipped from V and 4 bases from J, the junction kept 8 bases outside the gene matches. Germline assignment: CDR1 MNHEY and CDR2 SVGAGI. The CDR3 DNA follows: TGTGCCAGCAGTTACGGTCGGGTAGCGGGGGTAGAGACCCAGTACTTC. Translation: CASSYGRVAGVETQYF.

The rearrangement links TRBV7-2 to TRBJ2-3; D is ambiguous. This CDR3 contains 12 residues. Trimming shortened V by 8 bases and J by 6 bases, and 12 bases separated the two germline ends. CDR1 and CDR2 from the germline V gene are SGHTA and FQGNSA. The CDR3 bases are TGTGCCAGCGCCCCCGATGGGGATACGCAGTATTTT. This sequence encodes CASAPDGDTQYF.

This chain connects TRBV2 to TRBJ1-3; D is perhaps TRBD1 (5 bases). Trimming stripped 4 bases from V and 0 bases from J, with 13 bases between. Germline V CDR1 and CDR2: SNHLY, FYNNEI. This CDR3 is 16 amino acids long. CDR3 coding DNA: TGTGCCAGCAGTGGGGGCCCGGGACTCTCTGGAAACACCATATATTTT. Translation: CASSGGPGLSGNTIYF.

In the case of this clonotype: This may be a read error, as it is one base from a much larger clone. The rearrangement joins TRBV5-1 to TRBJ2-5; D is undetermined. The CDR3 consists of 12 residues. The V and J ends lost 4 bases and 9 bases respectively, with 13 bases between them. The germline CDR1 and CDR2 sequences are SGHRS and YFSETQ. CDR3 sequence: CASSANKGAQYF. The CDR3 coding sequence is TGCGCCAGCAGCGCCAACAAAGGAGCCCAGTACTTC.

Details on this clonotype: Being one base from a much bigger clone, this may be a read error. CDR3 DNA: TGTGTCAGCAGCTCTATTAGTTACGGTGAGCAGTTCTTC. It specifies CVSSSISYGEQFF. The chain has TRBV7-3 and TRBJ2-1, with D unclear. From germline, CDR1 is SGHTA and CDR2 FQGTGA. This CDR3 region has 13 residues.

The rearrangement joins TRBV5-1 to TRBJ2-5; D is possibly TRBD2 (5 bases). The germline V gene encodes CDR1 SGHRS and CDR2 YFSETQ. Deletions cut 0 bases from V and 11 bases from J, with 23 bases between. The CDR3 is 16 residues long. CDR3 nucleotides: TGCGCCAGCAGCTTGGGGAGGAAGACCTCCTGCAATGAGCAGTACTTC. Protein product: CASSLGRKTSCNEQYF.